The present T cell receptor (beta chain) was sequenced within a study of blood T cell repertoires in COVID-19. This CDR3 spans 15 amino acids. The ends were cut back, 3 bases at V and 7 bases at J, with 16 bases in the middle. Germline-derived CDR1 and CDR2 are GTSNPN and SVGIG (reference sequence). The method was immunoSEQ multiplex PCR; TCRdb's version includes in-frame clones alone and lacks a portion of them. Of around 280,000 clones listed, approximately 91% are singletons. Participant ages covered about 18 to 89 years across 25 or so US areas. The chain couples TRBV30 to TRBJ1-6, with D unclear. The sequence was obtained from a woman aged 40 to 50 who had recovered from COVID-19. Sequenced material: PBMCs or T cells enriched from blood (not recorded which). The CDR3 sequence: CAWRALGRGNSPLHF. Here the CDR3 DNA reads TGTGCCTGGAGAGCACTAGGGCGCGGGAATTCACCCCTCCACTTT.